The T cell receptor (beta chain) described here comes from a study of early T cells in non-severe SARS-CoV-2 infection. Whole-study context: Sequenced material consisted of bulk RNA (from unsorted whole blood), and chains were unpaired. Broader study findings: VDJdb matching skewed toward anti-spike CD8 responses, missing private and CD4 specificities.

This clonotype was seen at least ten times. Its target is not known. Individual cDNA molecules each received unique molecular identifiers attached to them. TCRdb called the 5' RACE reads again in MiXCR, with one record for every CDR3 protein. The repertoire includes more than 45,000 distinct CDR3 sequences, roughly 8% of them detected once, and 3% to 4% sits in the top ten. With 5 bases clipped from V and 1 base from J, the junction kept 3 bases outside the gene matches. This CDR3 is built from 14 residues. The V gene's germline CDR1 is SGHTA and CDR2 FQGNSA. The sequence was collected from an adult who was a healthcare worker with PCR-confirmed SARS-CoV-2 infection or an uninfected control (not recorded which). The V gene is TRBV7-2, the J gene TRBJ2-3; 7 positions match TRBD2. The specimen was whole blood. CDR3 nucleotides: TGTGCCAGCAGCCCTAGCGGCCGCACAGATACGCAGTATTTT. Its protein product is CASSPSGRTDTQYF.